A single sample gave rise to the 9 T cell receptor beta chains below, sequenced in a study of spatial heterogeneity in lung cancer. Stated time point: sample taken at primary tumor resection. TCRdb ran MiXCR on the 5' RACE reads and lists one entry per CDR3 protein. The sample includes tens of thousands of distinct CDR3 sequences, approximately 3.1% seen only once; the top ten take about 37%. Sequences were derived from normal lung tissue next to the tumor, sampled at surgery. The receptors were sampled from a male donor with early-stage non-small cell lung cancer.

In its sample, this clonotype was seen many times. The chain links TRBV6-1 to TRBJ1-4; D remains unclear. CDR1 and CDR2 (germline): MNHNS, SASEGT. The CDR3 extends over 16 amino acids. Trimming stripped 0 bases from V and 8 bases from J, with 16 bases between. Written as DNA, the CDR3 is TGTGCCAGCAGTGAAGCGCCGCCGGTCACGGGGGAAAAACTGTTTTTT. This codes for CASSEAPPVTGEKLFF.

This clonotype showed up many times. This chain joins TRBV24-1 and TRBJ2-1; no clear D. Germline CDR1 KGHDR, CDR2 SFDVKD. This CDR3 has 11 amino acids. V dropped 5 bases and J dropped 8 bases, with 6 bases sitting between them. The chain's CDR3 is CATSASDEQFF. CDR3 sequence (DNA): TGTGCCACCAGTGCTTCCGATGAGCAGTTCTTC.

This clonotype counts as medium-sized (0.01 to 0.1%). CDR3 sequence: CAWSGQREETQYF. CDR3 sequence (DNA): TGTGCCTGGAGTGGACAGCGCGAAGAGACCCAGTACTTC. This chain joins TRBV30 and TRBJ2-5, with D perhaps matching TRBD1 (5 bases). Germline V gene lookup returns CDR1 GTSNPN and CDR2 SVGIG (reference sequence). V lost 1 base and J 3 bases, leaving 9 bases between the germline ends. The CDR3 contains 13 residues.

This chain joins TRBV9 and TRBJ2-2, with D maybe TRBD2 (7 bases). The CDR3 is made up of 14 amino acids. CDR1 SGDLS and CDR2 YYNGEE come from the germline V gene. Deletions cut 3 bases from V and 6 bases from J, with 12 bases between. The CDR3 is CASSADGGPGELFF. DNA for the CDR3: TGTGCCAGCAGCGCCGACGGGGGGCCCGGGGAGCTGTTTTTT.

The sample holds many counts of this clonotype. V and J are TRBV6-2 or TRBV6-3 and TRBJ2-1; 12 nucleotides agree with TRBD2. CDR1 is MNHEY, CDR2 SVGEGT, per germline. After removal of 6 bases from V and 4 bases from J, the junction contained 4 bases not matched to a gene. The CDR3 sequence is 15 residues long. The CDR3 loop is CASSRLAGAYNEQFF. In DNA form, the CDR3 reads TGTGCCAGCAGCCGACTAGCGGGGGCGTACAATGAGCAGTTCTTC.

This clonotype was detected ten times or more. The CDR3 region is CASSFSTANYGYTF. CDR3 coding DNA: TGTGCCAGCAGTTTCTCGACGGCTAACTATGGCTACACCTTC. The rearrangement uses TRBV28 and TRBJ1-2; D is undetermined. The V gene lost 3 bases and the J gene lost 0 bases, with 8 bases spanning the gap. CDR3 length: 14 residues. From germline, CDR1 is MDHEN and CDR2 SYDVKM.

This clonotype was detected ten times or more. This rearrangement joins TRBV29-1 to TRBJ2-5; 8 nucleotides match TRBD2. The junction had 6 bases not matched to a gene; V was cut back by 2 bases and J by 1 base. The CDR3 is made up of 15 amino acids. Germline V lookup: CDR1 SQVTM, CDR2 ANQGSEA. Written as DNA, the CDR3 is TGCAGCGTTGAAAAGGGAGCGGGGGCCCAAGAGACCCAGTACTTC. Protein: CSVEKGAGAQETQYF.

This clonotype was picked up many times. The rearrangement uses TRBV27 and TRBJ2-1, with D hard to call. The CDR3 extends over 14 amino acids. The V and J ends lost 5 bases and 2 bases respectively, with 10 bases between them. CDR1 is MNHEY, CDR2 SMNVEV, per germline (reference sequence). CDR3: CASSPSFPYNEQFF. CDR3 nucleotides: TGTGCCAGCAGTCCATCATTCCCCTACAATGAGCAGTTCTTC.

This clonotype was seen many times. The CDR3 sequence: CSGQTEWQTEAFF. CDR3 coding DNA: TGCAGCGGACAGACAGAGTGGCAAACTGAAGCTTTCTTT. The chain is built from TRBV29-1 and TRBJ1-1; possibly TRBD1 for D (5 bases). The CDR3 contains 13 residues. V shed 7 bases and J shed 5 bases, with 17 bases lying between them. Looked up from germline, CDR1 is SQVTM and CDR2 is ANQGSEA.